This record covers a single TCR beta chain. Its antigen is not identified. This sample is part of a study of human T cells and chemical hapten exposure. Whole-study results and caveats: TCRs above 1 in 1000 frequency did not change with DPC sensitization.

V shed 10 bases and J shed 7 bases, with 20 bases lying between them. The CDR3 covers 14 residues. The germline V gene has CDR1 MNHEY and CDR2 SMNVEV (reference sequence). Time point meaning: healthy volunteer bleed at 2 weeks. Whole blood, unfractionated, served as the material for total RNA extraction. Authors' data handling: Sample TCR counts, which ranged from about 23,224 to 700,000, had a median of 95,638. TCRdb re-analysed the RACE reads in MiXCR, keeping a single row per CDR3 protein. For this entry, the V and J calls and clone size follow TCRdb and not the study's own pipeline. The sample has roughly 130,000 distinct CDR3 sequences, approximately 9.1% seen once.

The sequence was collected from a male donor in good health. Some clones in this sample may be carry-over from other donors' samples. This sequence joins TRBV27 and TRBJ1-5, with D perhaps matching TRBD1 (5 bases). The sample taken for sequencing was whole blood. CDR3 residues: CANNPQGSGQPQHF. The CDR3 DNA reads TGTGCCAACAATCCGCAGGGAAGCGGCCAGCCCCAGCATTTT.